This TCR beta chain was identified during a study of CD8 T cells in Susac syndrome. Points from the study as a whole: Sixteen Susac-specific public clones were found in total CD8+ repertoires and several in CD8+ TEMRA repertoires. The study found that Susac CD8+ clonal expansion peaked in TEMRA cells and active patients.

Germline V CDR1 and CDR2: MNHEY, SMNVEV (reference sequence). The CDR3 has 14 amino acids. Trimming shortened V by 5 bases and J by 1 base, and 9 bases separated the two germline ends. With regard to this clonotype: No antigen is known for it.

The authors reverse transcribed roughly 0.5 to 1 ug RNA with random hexamers. TCRdb used MiXCR to reprocess the immunoSEQ multiplex PCR reads, holding one entry per CDR3 protein. Of 75,000 or so distinct CDR3 sequences listed, 94% are singletons. The sample consisted of CD8+ T cells from PBMCs. The rearrangement uses TRBV27 and TRBJ1-5; D is perhaps TRBD1 (5 bases). The sequence was collected from a human donor with Susac syndrome. As DNA, the CDR3 is TGTGCCAGCAGTGACAGCGACAGCAATCAGCCCCAGCATTTT. Translation: CASSDSDSNQPQHF.